This T cell receptor (beta chain) was profiled in a study of T-cell memory formation after mild COVID-19 (dated by TCRdb to about 2021). General notes on the study: TCR sequence clusters from the two donors were largely donor specific. The cohort was made up of two young adult volunteers, one female and one male, who were previously healthy. In a couple of donors, T-cell clones that expanded and contracted after mild COVID-19 were followed by sequencing TCRalpha and TCRbeta repertoires longitudinally.

What the research found in general, with its limitations: Some responding clones were found in pre-infection memory, which suggests that pre-existing cross-reactive memory T cells took part in the SARS-CoV-2 response. Whether the second-wave clones peaking on day 37 were SARS-CoV-2 specific was not confirmed. Only a couple of mild cases were covered in the study, and larger cohorts including severe cases with pre-infection samples were considered necessary. Clones that contracted from day 15 to 85 showed balanced CD4/CD8 phenotypes, whereas a second wave of clones that expanded from day 15 to 37 leaned towards CD4+. Contracting CD4+ clones appeared mostly in the CM and EM memory subsets, whereas CD8+ clones were enriched in EMRA.

PBMCs were isolated by Ficoll-Paque density gradient centrifugation. The CDR3 goes from the cysteine to the phenylalanine over 12 residues. The DNA shown is the 36-base CDR3, in frame from base 1. V and J are truncated by 2 bases and 12 bases respectively, leaving an intervening sequence of 13 bases. Per the germline V gene (reference sequence), SEHNR is the CDR1 and FQNEAQ is the CDR2. Turning to this clonotype: What antigen it recognizes has not been identified. Base quality data are lacking; no much larger clone is found one base away.

The data were produced on an Illumina NovaSeq 6000. TCRalpha and TCRbeta cDNA libraries were constructed by 5'RACE with constant-segment primers, with sample barcodes and unique molecular identifiers being introduced. RNA was extracted from every sample with Trizol reagent. The libraries were amplified in two PCR steps, and the second step added a second sample barcode and Illumina TruSeq adapters. Libraries were sequenced on an Illumina NovaSeq with 2 x 150 bp paired-end reads. The paper's processing steps were these. The reads were demultiplexed and collapsed into UMI-guided consensus sequences using migec v1.2.7. With mixcr v2.1.11, UMI consensuses were aligned to TRA and TRB V and J templates and assembled into clonotypes. Clonotypes were classified as expanded or contracted when called significant by both edgeR and NoisET, with noise models trained on biological replicates. edgeR calls used a false discovery rate-adjusted p below 0.01 and a log2 fold-change threshold of 1. As an exploratory analysis of dynamics, PCA with hierarchical clustering was applied to max-normalized trajectories of the 1000 most abundant clonotypes. Separately sequenced CD4+ and CD8+ repertoires were used to assign a CD4 or CD8 phenotype to each responding clone. Through fastp at Q25 and MiXCR, TCRdb rebuilt clones from the public reads, retaining in-frame beta chains. One record per CDR3 amino acid sequence lists the most common genes and DNA. TCRdb's processing, not the authors', yielded these V and J calls. In this sample the table shows about 260,000 distinct CDR3 sequences, roughly 17% of which occur a single time. Of the sample, approximately 20% falls within the top ten clones.

This chain joins TRBV7-9 to TRBJ1-1; the D gene cannot be named for sure. Sequenced material: PBMCs or a T cell subset sorted from them (not recorded which). The sequence derives from a man in his late teens or twenties who had mild COVID-19 (a few samples of this study predate the infection). The sample titles of this study are shuffled in the database, so cell type and time point are left out; the donor was told from shared clones. The DNA sequence is as follows: TGTGCCAGCAGCTTAAGGACTGAATCCTCTTTCTTT. Its protein product is CASSLRTESSFF.